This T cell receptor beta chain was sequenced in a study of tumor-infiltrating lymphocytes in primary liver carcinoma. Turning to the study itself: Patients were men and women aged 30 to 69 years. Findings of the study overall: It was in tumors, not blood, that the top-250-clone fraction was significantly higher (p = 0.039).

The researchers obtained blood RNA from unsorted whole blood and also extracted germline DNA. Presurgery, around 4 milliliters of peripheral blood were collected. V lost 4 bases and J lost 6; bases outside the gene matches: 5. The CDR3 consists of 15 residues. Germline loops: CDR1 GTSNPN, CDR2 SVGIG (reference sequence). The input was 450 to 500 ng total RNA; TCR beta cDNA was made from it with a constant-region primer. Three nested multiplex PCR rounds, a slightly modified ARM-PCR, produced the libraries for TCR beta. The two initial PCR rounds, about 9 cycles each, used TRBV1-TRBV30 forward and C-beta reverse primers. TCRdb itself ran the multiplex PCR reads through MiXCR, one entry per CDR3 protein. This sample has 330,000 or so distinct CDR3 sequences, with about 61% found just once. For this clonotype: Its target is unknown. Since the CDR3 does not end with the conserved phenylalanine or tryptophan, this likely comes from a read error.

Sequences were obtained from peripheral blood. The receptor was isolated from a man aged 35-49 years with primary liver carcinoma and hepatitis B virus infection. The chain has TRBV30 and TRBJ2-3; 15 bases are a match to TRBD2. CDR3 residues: CAWTPGLAGGDTQYS. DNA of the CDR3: TGTGCCTGGACCCCGGGACTAGCGGGAGGCGATACGCAGTATTCT.